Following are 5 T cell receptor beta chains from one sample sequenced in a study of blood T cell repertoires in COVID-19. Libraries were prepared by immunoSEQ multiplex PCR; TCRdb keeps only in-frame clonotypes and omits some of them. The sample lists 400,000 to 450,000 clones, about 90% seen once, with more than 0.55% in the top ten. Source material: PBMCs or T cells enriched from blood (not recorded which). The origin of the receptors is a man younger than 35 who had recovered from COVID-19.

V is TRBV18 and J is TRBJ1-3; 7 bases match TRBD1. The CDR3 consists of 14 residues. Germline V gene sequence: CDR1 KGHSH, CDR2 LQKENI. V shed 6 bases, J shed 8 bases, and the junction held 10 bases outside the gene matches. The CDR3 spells CASSFRQGADTIYF. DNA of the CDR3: TGTGCCAGCTCTTTCAGACAGGGAGCGGACACCATATATTTT.

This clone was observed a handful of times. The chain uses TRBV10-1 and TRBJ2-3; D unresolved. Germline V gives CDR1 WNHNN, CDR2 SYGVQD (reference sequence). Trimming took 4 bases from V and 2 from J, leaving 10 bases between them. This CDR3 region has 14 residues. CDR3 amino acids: CASSAQIHTDTQYF. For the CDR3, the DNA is TGCGCCAGCAGTGCCCAGATCCACACAGATACGCAGTATTTT.

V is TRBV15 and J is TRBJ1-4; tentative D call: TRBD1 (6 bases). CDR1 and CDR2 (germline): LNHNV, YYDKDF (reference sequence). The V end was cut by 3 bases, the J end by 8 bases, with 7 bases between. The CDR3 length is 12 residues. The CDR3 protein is CATSRDSEKLFF. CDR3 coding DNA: TGTGCCACCAGCAGGGACAGCGAAAAACTGTTTTTT.

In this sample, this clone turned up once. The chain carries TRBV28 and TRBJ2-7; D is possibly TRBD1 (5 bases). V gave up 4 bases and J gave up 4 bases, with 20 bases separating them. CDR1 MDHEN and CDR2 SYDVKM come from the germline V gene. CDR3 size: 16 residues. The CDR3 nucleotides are TGTGCCAGCAGTTCTTTCCCCCGGCAGGGAAGTTACGAGCAGTACTTC. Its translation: CASSSFPRQGSYEQYF.

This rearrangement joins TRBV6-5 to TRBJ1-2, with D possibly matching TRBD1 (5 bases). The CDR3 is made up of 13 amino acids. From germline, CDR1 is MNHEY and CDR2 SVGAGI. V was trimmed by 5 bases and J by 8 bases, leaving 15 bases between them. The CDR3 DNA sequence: TGTGCCAGCAGTCCGGAGGGGCGGTCCGGCTACACCTTC. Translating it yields CASSPEGRSGYTF.